This T cell receptor (beta chain) was found in a study of shared clonotypes between healthy human individuals. Broader study findings: Donor scarcity curtailed the genetic and exposure-history diversity represented herein.

This was a deep-level run. On sorted subsets, replicate PCRs used roughly 220 ng DNA, or 30,000 or so T cell genomes. TCRdb keeps only in-frame clones here, not all; method: immunoSEQ multiplex PCR. Among approximately 980,000 clones listed, less than 85% were seen once. It was into CD45RA+ naive and CD45RA-negative memory subsets that the CD4+ cells were split. Germline V CDR1 and CDR2: GTSNPN, SVGIG (reference sequence). The ends were cut back, 2 bases at V and 11 bases at J, with 25 bases in the middle. The CDR3 loop spans 16 amino acids. Regarding this clone: Its target is not known.

The TCR was taken from a man between 18 and 35 years old in good health. Sequencing was carried out using memory CD4+ T cells sorted from blood. This sample's subset: CD45RA-negative fraction. The genes are TRBV30 and TRBJ1-5; D is possibly TRBD1 (6 bases). This CDR3 is CAWSPYGGAGILAQHF. CDR3 bases: TGTGCCTGGAGTCCCTACGGGGGCGCGGGCATATTGGCCCAGCATTTT.